The 13 T cell receptor beta chains listed next were all sequenced from one sample in a study of T cells after yellow fever vaccination. TCRdb reprocessed the 5' RACE reads via MiXCR and lists one record per CDR3 protein. The sample contains tens of thousands of distinct CDR3 sequences, 7.4% of which appear only once. The source material was CD8+ T cells sorted from PBMCs, sampled less than 18 days after the first yellow fever vaccination. The origin of the receptors is a man aged 18 to 29 who received the YFV17D yellow fever vaccine.

Within the sample, this clonotype is medium-sized. This chain joins TRBV24-1 and TRBJ2-2, with 8 bases matching TRBD2. Germline V gene data show CDR1 as KGHDR and CDR2 as SFDVKD. The CDR3 consists of 15 residues. V was pared by 1 base and J by 3 bases, with 0 bases of the junction left unmatched. As DNA, the CDR3 is TGTGCCACCAGTGATTTAGCGGGGGACACCGGGGAGCTGTTTTTT. This sequence encodes CATSDLAGDTGELFF.

The sample holds many counts of this clonotype. The chain joins TRBV5-1 to TRBJ1-5; maybe TRBD1 (6 bases). This CDR3 spans 16 amino acids. Germline CDR1 is SGHRS and CDR2 is YFSETQ. The V gene lost 0 bases and the J gene lost 0 bases, with 10 bases spanning the gap. CDR3 sequence: CASSLGPGDSNQPQHF. CDR3 coding DNA: TGCGCCAGCAGCTTGGGCCCAGGGGATAGCAATCAGCCCCAGCATTTT.

The CDR3, as DNA: TGTGCCAGCAGCCCTGGAGGACTTGAAAGAAACACCATATATTTT. It encodes CASSPGGLERNTIYF. The V gene is TRBV7-2, the J gene TRBJ1-3; D gene unclear. Trimming left V 5 bases short and J 5 bases short, with 16 bases between. There are 15 residues in the CDR3. The V gene's germline CDR1 is SGHTA and CDR2 FQGNSA.

This clonotype was counted many times. The V and J genes are TRBV2 and TRBJ2-1; TRBD2 is a possible D gene (6 bases). In germline, CDR1 is SNHLY, CDR2 FYNNEI. This CDR3 has 14 amino acids. The V gene lost 8 bases and the J gene lost 9 bases, with 20 bases spanning the gap. The CDR3 DNA reads TGTGCCAGCCGACCGGGACTCGAGCAGCCTGAGCAGTTCTTC. It yields the protein CASRPGLEQPEQFF.

This clonotype was observed many times. The rearrangement links TRBV5-6 to TRBJ2-5; no clear D. Germline CDR1 reads SGHDT; CDR2 reads YYEEEE. V was trimmed by 0 bases and J by 5 bases, leaving 8 bases between them. This CDR3 spans 13 amino acids. The CDR3 DNA reads as TGTGCCAGCAGCTTGGGACGTGACGAGACCCAGTACTTC. Translation: CASSLGRDETQYF.

This clonotype was seen at least ten times. This CDR3 reads CASSRPGDGNQPQHF. CDR3 nucleotides: TGCGCCAGCAGCCGACCCGGGGACGGGAATCAGCCCCAGCATTTT. The rearrangement links TRBV4-1 to TRBJ1-5, with a possible D match to TRBD1 (5 bases). The V end was cut by 4 bases, the J end by 4 bases, with 14 bases between. The germline gives CDR1 MGHRA, CDR2 YSYEKL. This CDR3 has 15 residues.

This clonotype has a count of ten or more. The rearrangement links TRBV7-6 to TRBJ2-7; no clear D. Trimming shortened V by 1 base and J by 0 bases, and 10 bases separated the two germline ends. The CDR3 extends over 15 amino acids. Germline V gene lookup returns CDR1 SGHVS and CDR2 FNYEAQ. CDR3 region: CASSLETENSYEQYF. CDR3 nucleotide sequence: TGTGCCAGCAGCTTAGAAACAGAGAACTCCTACGAGCAGTACTTC.

This clonotype was seen many times. V and J are TRBV2 and TRBJ1-2; D uncertain. The CDR3 has 16 residues. CDR1 and CDR2 from the germline V gene are SNHLY and FYNNEI. Trimming left V 3 bases short and J 0 bases short, with 14 bases between. The CDR3 is CASSDSQEIANYGYTF. The CDR3 bases are TGTGCCAGCAGTGACTCTCAGGAGATAGCTAACTATGGCTACACCTTC.

The chain joins TRBV11-2 to TRBJ2-3, with D tentatively TRBD2 (6 bases). The CDR3 is 16 amino acids. Germline V gene data show CDR1 as SGHAT and CDR2 as FQNNGV. V shed 3 bases and J shed 6 bases, with 19 bases lying between them. This CDR3 is CASSFWPGAAVDTQYF. The CDR3 DNA follows: TGTGCCAGCAGCTTTTGGCCGGGAGCGGCAGTTGATACGCAGTATTTT.

The table lists this clonotype with many counts. The chain has TRBV5-1 and TRBJ1-6, with D uncertain. The germline CDR1 and CDR2 sequences are SGHRS and YFSETQ. V was shortened by 2 bases and J by 14 bases, with 5 bases between the two germline ends. This CDR3 has 10 residues. CDR3 protein: CASSFGSLHF. CDR3 DNA: TGCGCCAGCAGCTTCGGGTCCCTCCACTTT. Full variable domain (rest looked up from reference TRBV5-1 and TRBJ1-6): KAGVTQTPRYLIKTRGQQVTLSCSPISGHRSVSWYQQTPGQGLQFLFEYFSETQRNKGNFPGRFSGRQFSNSRSEMNVSTLELGDSALYLCASSFGSLHFGNGTRLTVT.

This clonotype was detected many times. This rearrangement joins TRBV9 to TRBJ2-1; TRBD2 agrees at 8 bases. In germline, CDR1 is SGDLS, CDR2 YYNGEE. The CDR3 contains 15 residues. V dropped 4 bases and J dropped 6; count of bases not matched to a gene: 9. CDR3 protein: CASSFGLASGNEQFF. CDR3 DNA: TGTGCCAGCAGCTTCGGACTAGCTTCAGGCAATGAGCAGTTCTTC.

In this sample, this clonotype turned up many times. The rearrangement uses TRBV6-5 and TRBJ2-7, with 10 bases lining up with TRBD1. CDR3 length: 17 residues. In germline, CDR1 is MNHEY, CDR2 SVGAGI. V lost 6 bases and J lost 3; bases outside the gene matches: 14. CDR3 DNA sequence: TGTGCCAGCAGACACCTTGGGACAGGGGCCTTTCACTACGAGCAGTACTTC. It yields the protein CASRHLGTGAFHYEQYF.

This clonotype has a count of ten or more. The rearrangement links TRBV20-1 to TRBJ2-5; perhaps D is TRBD1 or TRBD2 (5 bases each). Trimming took off 0 bases at V and 2 bases at J, with 10 bases between the two ends. Germline CDR1 is DFQATT and CDR2 is SNEGSKA (reference sequence). The CDR3 contains 14 residues. CDR3 nucleotides: TGCAGTGCTAGAGATGTGTGGGGGCAAGAGACCCAGTACTTC. Amino acid sequence: CSARDVWGQETQYF.